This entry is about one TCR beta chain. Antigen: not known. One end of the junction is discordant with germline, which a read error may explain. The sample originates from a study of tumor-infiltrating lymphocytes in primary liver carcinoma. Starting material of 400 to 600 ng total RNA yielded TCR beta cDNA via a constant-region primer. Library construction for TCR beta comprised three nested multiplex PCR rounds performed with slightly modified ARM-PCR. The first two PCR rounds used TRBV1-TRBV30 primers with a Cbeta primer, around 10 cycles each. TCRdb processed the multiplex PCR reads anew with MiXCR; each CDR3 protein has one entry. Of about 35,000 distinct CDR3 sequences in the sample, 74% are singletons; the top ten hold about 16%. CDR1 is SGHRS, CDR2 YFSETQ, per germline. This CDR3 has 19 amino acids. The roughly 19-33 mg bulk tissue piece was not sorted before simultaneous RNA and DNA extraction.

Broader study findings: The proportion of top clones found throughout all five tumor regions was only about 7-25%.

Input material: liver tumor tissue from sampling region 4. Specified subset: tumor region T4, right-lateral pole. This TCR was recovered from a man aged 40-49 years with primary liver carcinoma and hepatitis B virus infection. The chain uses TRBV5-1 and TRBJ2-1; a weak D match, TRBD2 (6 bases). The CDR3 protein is CDSSLREGNSGGAYSEQFF. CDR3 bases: TGCGACAGCAGCTTGCGAGAAGGGAATAGCGGAGGGGCCTACAGTGAGCAGTTCTTC.